This T cell receptor (beta chain) came from a study of OX40 agonist ivuxolimab in advanced cancers. Turning to the study itself: Therapy given before enrollment (anti-PD-1, anti-PD-L1 or anti-CTLA-4) was allowed, and around 44% had some. Two patients with cutaneous melanoma and one with hepatocellular carcinoma, three in total, showed partial responses. Broader study findings: Clones of CD4+ and CD8+ blood T cells grew by week 6 at doses of 0.1 to 3.0 mg/kg. CD8+ T cells (on average) carried more expanded clones than CD4+ T cells.

The repertoire was sequenced with immunoSEQ multiplex PCR; TCRdb's copy has only in-frame clones and lacks some. This sample has 100,000 to 150,000 clones, with about nine tenths found just once. About this clone: Its antigen is still unknown.

This sequence was found in an adult with an advanced solid tumor such as melanoma, head and neck, liver or kidney cancer. Sequencing was performed on CD4+ or CD8+ T cells sorted from blood, taken in a trial of the OX40 agonist ivuxolimab.

The CDR3, as DNA: TGTGCGTATGGTCGGGGGGGAGGGCCGGAGAATGAGCAGTTCTTC. Translated, it gives CAYGRGGGPENEQFF. The chain has TRBV28 and TRBJ2-1; 8 bases are shared with TRBD2. Germline V CDR1 and CDR2: MDHEN, SYDVKM. The CDR3 loop spans 15 amino acids.